Presented here are 30 T cell receptor beta chains from one specimen sequenced in a study of cytotoxic CD8 clonotypes in ibrutinib-treated CLL. TCRdb's table, derived via immunoSEQ multiplex PCR, lists solely in-frame clones and lacks some. Here the sample spans around 33,000 clones, around 63% being singletons. Sequenced here: PBMCs, sampled before ibrutinib treatment. Source of these receptors: a human donor with chronic lymphocytic leukemia.

This clone was found once. The V call is TRBV6-1, the J call TRBJ2-2, with D perhaps given as TRBD1 or TRBD2 (6 bases each). The CDR3 contains 15 residues. Germline V gene data show CDR1 as MNHNS and CDR2 as SASEGT. With 4 bases removed from V and 1 base from J, the gap between germline ends came to 10 bases. The CDR3 region has the DNA TGTGCCAGCAGTGCACAGGGACTGAACACCGGGGAGCTGTTTTTT. Protein sequence: CASSAQGLNTGELFF.

This clone was observed a handful of times. The V gene is TRBV21-1, the J gene TRBJ1-5. TRBV21-1 is an annotated pseudogene. The CDR3 consists of 14 residues. CDR3 in DNA: TGTGCCAGCAGCAAAAGGCGGTGTGGACAGCCCCAGCATTTT. This sequence encodes CASSKRRCGQPQHF.

V usage is TRBV4-3 and J usage is TRBJ2-7, with 9 bases identical to TRBD1. The CDR3 spans 14 residues. Germline lookup yields CDR1 LGHNA and CDR2 YSLEER. Germline trimming cut 2 bases from V and 6 bases from J; bases unmatched to any gene: 5. CDR3 loop: CASSQRDRDGEQYF. The CDR3 coding sequence is TGCGCCAGCAGCCAACGGGACAGGGACGGCGAGCAGTACTTC.

By sample fraction, this clone is medium-sized. The rearrangement joins TRBV7-9 to TRBJ1-1; TRBD1 is a possible D gene (5 bases). This CDR3 has 15 residues. V lost 3 bases, J lost 11 bases, and 22 bases lay in between. Germline lookup yields CDR1 SEHNR and CDR2 FQNEAQ (reference sequence). The CDR3 reads CASSFLMGEGLFAFF. CDR3 nucleotide sequence: TGTGCCAGCAGCTTCCTAATGGGGGAGGGTTTGTTCGCTTTCTTT.

This clone was recorded only once. V usage is TRBV28 and J usage is TRBJ1-5; the D gene is possibly TRBD1 (5 bases). CDR1 MDHEN and CDR2 SYDVKM come from the germline V gene. The CDR3 runs to 17 residues. With 7 bases removed from V and 1 base from J, the gap between germline ends came to 20 bases. CDR3 loop: CASTNLNWAGSNQPQHF. CDR3 nucleotides: TGTGCCAGCACCAACCTTAACTGGGCAGGGAGCAATCAGCCCCAGCATTTT. Filled out from reference TRBV28 and TRBJ1-5, the complete variable domain reads DVKVTQSSRYLVKRTGEKVFLECVQDMDHENMFWYRQDPGLGLRLIYFSYDVKMKEKGDIPEGYSVSREKKERFSLILESASTNQTSMYLCASTNLNWAGSNQPQHFGDGTRLSIL.

The gene calls are TRBV2 and TRBJ2-2; TRBD2 matches at 9 bases. Looked up from germline, CDR1 is SNHLY and CDR2 is FYNNEI. The ends lost 7 bases at V and 0 bases at J; junction bases unmatched: 6. The CDR3 contains 16 residues. The CDR3 DNA reads TGTGCCAGCACTCAAGCGGGGGGTTCGAACACCGGGGAGCTGTTTTTT. Protein sequence: CASTQAGGSNTGELFF.

The chain employs TRBV9 and TRBJ1-2; TRBD1 aligns across 8 bases. V gave up 4 bases and J gave up 7 bases; unmatched junction bases: 12. The germline V gene has CDR1 SGDLS and CDR2 YYNGEE. This CDR3 region has 15 residues. This CDR3 reads CASSPVDRARGGYTF. The CDR3 DNA reads TGTGCCAGCAGCCCTGTGGACAGGGCGAGGGGTGGCTACACCTTC. The full variable domain, rest sourced from reference TRBV9 and TRBJ1-2, is DSGVTQTPKHLITATGQRVTLRCSPRSGDLSVYWYQQSLDQGLQFLIQYYNGEERAKGNILERFSAQQFPDLHSELNLSSLELGDSALYFCASSPVDRARGGYTFGSGTRLTVV.

This clone was seen once. The chain employs TRBV2 and TRBJ1-2; 9 bases align to TRBD1. This CDR3 spans 16 amino acids. Germline CDR1 reads SNHLY; CDR2 reads FYNNEI. V lost 6 bases, J lost 3 bases, and 11 bases stayed unmatched. The CDR3 region is CASRRQQGAYYYGYTF. For the CDR3, the DNA is TGTGCCAGCAGAAGACAACAGGGGGCTTATTACTATGGCTACACCTTC.

V usage is TRBV30 and J usage is TRBJ1-6; no firm D call. V was trimmed by 2 bases and J by 9 bases, leaving 11 bases between them. The CDR3 runs 13 residues. Germline CDR1 is GTSNPN and CDR2 is SVGIG (reference sequence). The CDR3 sequence: CAWSLESLSPLHF. CDR3 nucleotide sequence: TGTGCCTGGAGTCTGGAATCCCTTTCACCCCTCCACTTT.

The genes are TRBV20-1 and TRBJ1-2; D is uncertain. The CDR3 runs 10 residues. Germline V gene sequence: CDR1 DFQATT, CDR2 SNEGSKA (reference sequence). Trimming took 3 bases from V and 2 from J, leaving 1 base between them. In nucleotides, the CDR3 is TGCAGTGCTAGCAACTATGGCTACACCTTC. It encodes CSASNYGYTF.

The J gene is TRBJ1-1, the V gene TRBV6-6; D ambiguous. Germline-derived CDR1 and CDR2 are MNHNY and SVGAGI (reference sequence). The CDR3 consists of 14 residues. The ends were cut back, 2 bases at V and 0 bases at J, with 7 bases in the middle. CDR3 nucleotides: TGTGCCAGCAGTTACCCCGGGGTGAACACTGAAGCTTTCTTT. Protein: CASSYPGVNTEAFF.

This clone was seen more than once but under ten times. The V and J genes are TRBV18 and TRBJ2-5, with 8 bases fitting TRBD1. J gave up 4 bases and V 3 bases, and 13 bases lay outside the gene matches. Germline loops: CDR1 KGHSH, CDR2 LQKENI. This CDR3 has 17 residues. As DNA, the CDR3 is TGTGCCAGCTCACCGAGTACAGGGGGTGAAAGCGGAGAGACCCAGTACTTC. Protein sequence: CASSPSTGGESGETQYF.

The CDR3 DNA reads TGTGCCAGCAGCCGGACAGGGGCGGATTACGAGCAGTACTTC. It specifies CASSRTGADYEQYF. The chain uses TRBV27 and TRBJ2-7, with 9 bases aligning to TRBD1. Germline CDR1 is MNHEY and CDR2 is SMNVEV (reference sequence). There are 14 residues in the CDR3. Trimming cost V 6 bases and J 4 bases; bases outside gene matches: 7.

This clone was seen a few times. The chain carries TRBV28 and TRBJ1-2; D gene ambiguous. V lost 4 bases, J lost 9 bases, and 9 bases lay in between. CDR1 and CDR2 from the germline V gene are MDHEN and SYDVKM. CDR3 length: 11 amino acids. CDR3 region: CASSSEARYTF. The CDR3, as DNA: TGTGCCAGCAGTTCCGAGGCCCGCTACACCTTC.

The rearrangement links TRBV4-3 to TRBJ1-1; a possible D gene is TRBD1 (6 bases). Trimming pared 0 bases from V and 7 bases from J, leaving 18 bases between. The CDR3 runs 16 residues. Germline CDR1 reads LGHNA; CDR2 reads YSLEER. DNA of the CDR3: TGCGCCAGCAGCCAAGATATAAACAGGGCCCCCATTGAAGCTTTCTTT. This sequence encodes CASSQDINRAPIEAFF.

This clone was seen a handful of times. The chain employs TRBV28 and TRBJ1-1, with TRBD1 matching over 10 bases. This CDR3 has 15 residues. J lost 3 bases, V lost 6 bases, and 7 bases had no gene match. The germline V gene has CDR1 MDHEN and CDR2 SYDVKM. CDR3 DNA sequence: TGTGCCAGCAGGACAGGGGGCACATCATACACTGAAGCTTTCTTT. Its protein product is CASRTGGTSYTEAFF.

This clone was seen a few times. V gene TRBV7-3 combines with J gene TRBJ2-2; D ambiguous. The CDR3 length is 16 residues. Trimming pared 0 bases from V and 2 bases from J, leaving 10 bases between. Germline CDR1 reads SGHTA; CDR2 reads FQGTGA. The CDR3 DNA follows: TGTGCCAGCAGCTTAACCGACCCTATTAACACCGGGGAGCTGTTTTTT. Translation gives CASSLTDPINTGELFF.

This sequence joins TRBV5-1 and TRBJ1-3; the D gene is possibly TRBD1 (5 bases). V was shortened by 5 bases and J by 0 bases, with 9 bases between the two germline ends. CDR1 is SGHRS and CDR2 is YFSETQ in the germline V gene. The CDR3 loop spans 14 amino acids. CDR3 sequence reads: CASSDSPSGNTIYF. The CDR3, as DNA: TGCGCCAGCAGTGACAGTCCCTCTGGAAACACCATATATTTT.

In its sample, this clone ranks as medium-sized (0.01 to 0.1%). This sequence joins TRBV4-1 and TRBJ1-5, with 7 bases aligning to TRBD1. The CDR3 consists of 16 residues. Germline trimming cut 2 bases from V and 4 bases from J; bases unmatched to any gene: 8. Germline CDR1 is MGHRA and CDR2 is YSYEKL. The CDR3 coding sequence is TGCGCCAGCAGCCAAAACCCGGGACAGCCAAATCAGCCCCAGCATTTT. It yields the protein CASSQNPGQPNQPQHF.

The rearrangement uses TRBV21-1 and TRBJ2-7. TRBV21-1 is shown as a pseudogene. CDR3 length: 15 residues. CDR3 coding DNA: TGTGCCAGCAGCTCCCGGCCCGGGGGCAACTACGAGCAGTACTTC. Translation: CASSSRPGGNYEQYF.

V usage is TRBV29-1 and J usage is TRBJ2-7, with 7 bases fitting TRBD2. Germline V gene sequence: CDR1 SQVTM, CDR2 ANQGSEA. Trimming at V came to 4 bases and at J to 3 bases, leaving 18 bases not matched to a gene. This CDR3 has 17 amino acids. CDR3 DNA: TGCAGCGTTGTACTTACTCATGACTCGGGGACTATCTACGAGCAGTACTTC. Its translation: CSVVLTHDSGTIYEQYF.

The chain couples TRBV4-3 to TRBJ1-1; a weak D match, TRBD1 (6 bases). This CDR3 comprises 15 residues. The germline gives CDR1 LGHNA, CDR2 YSLEER. V lost 0 bases to trimming and J lost 2 bases, with 10 bases between them. The CDR3 region is CASSQDGGGNTEAFF. As DNA, the CDR3 is TGCGCCAGCAGCCAAGACGGGGGCGGTAACACTGAAGCTTTCTTT.

The rearrangement joins TRBV6-1 to TRBJ1-2; D not resolved. V was cut by 6 bases and J by 4 bases, with 9 bases left in between. Per germline, CDR1 MNHNS and CDR2 SASEGT. This CDR3 is built from 12 residues. CDR3 residues: CASSPIGYGYTF. CDR3 in DNA: TGTGCCAGCAGCCCGATCGGCTATGGCTACACCTTC.

The J gene is TRBJ2-1, the V gene TRBV5-6; the D gene is possibly TRBD2 (6 bases). This CDR3 comprises 14 residues. V gave up 6 bases and J gave up 6 bases, with 16 bases separating them. Looked up from germline, CDR1 is SGHDT and CDR2 is YYEEEE. Here the CDR3 DNA reads TGTGCCAGCACCGAATGGGGGGTGGGCAATGAGCAGTTCTTC. Translating it yields CASTEWGVGNEQFF.

The chain recombines TRBV29-1 with TRBJ1-4; the match to TRBD1 covers 7 bases. The V segment lost 4 bases and the J segment 11 bases; nucleotides outside the gene matches: 10. Germline CDR1 SQVTM, CDR2 ANQGSEA. There are 13 residues in the CDR3. This CDR3 reads CSVGATGKGKLFF. The CDR3 region has the DNA TGCAGCGTTGGAGCGACAGGGAAGGGCAAACTGTTTTTT. The whole variable domain, filled in from reference TRBV29-1 and TRBJ1-4, reads SAVISQKPSRDICQRGTSLTIQCQVDSQVTMMFWYRQQPGQSLTLIATANQGSEATYESGFVIDKFPISRPNLTFSTLTVSNMSPEDSSIYLCSVGATGKGKLFFGSGTQLSVL.

J is TRBJ2-3 and V is TRBV7-2; no clear D. Germline V gives CDR1 SGHTA, CDR2 FQGNSA. V dropped 6 bases and J dropped 6 bases, with 10 bases sitting between them. CDR3 length equals 12 residues. CDR3 DNA sequence: TGTGCCAGCAGGGCAAACCGGGATACGCAGTATTTT. Translation gives CASRANRDTQYF.

In this sample, this clone turned up a few times. One end of the junction does not line up with germline, which may come from a read error. This sequence joins TRBV7-2 and TRBJ2-5; 9 positions agree with TRBD1. CDR3 size: 15 residues. Germline V gene sequence: CDR1 SGHTA, CDR2 FQGNSA. The CDR3 DNA sequence: TGTGCCAGCAGCCTAGCCGGGACAGGGAAAGAGACCCAGTACTTC. Its translation is CASSLAGTGKETQYF.

The rearrangement links TRBV6-5 to TRBJ1-1, with 9 bases identical to TRBD1. There are 16 residues in the CDR3. V trimming: 0 bases; J trimming: 1 base; junction bases outside the gene matches: 3. Germline loops: CDR1 MNHEY, CDR2 SVGAGI. In nucleotides, the CDR3 is TGTGCCAGCAGTTACTCGCGACAGGGGGAGAACACTGAAGCTTTCTTT. This gives the protein CASSYSRQGENTEAFF.

Only one count was recorded for this clone. The chain employs TRBV5-1 and TRBJ1-2; D possibly corresponds to TRBD1 (5 bases). Germline loops: CDR1 SGHRS, CDR2 YFSETQ. Trimming pared 2 bases from V and 3 bases from J, leaving 23 bases between. This CDR3 region has 18 residues. Here the CDR3 reads CASSFSLASGIKDYGYTF. The CDR3 DNA reads as TGCGCCAGCAGCTTTTCGTTAGCGTCAGGGATTAAGGACTATGGCTACACCTTC.

The chain carries TRBV4-2 and TRBJ2-3, with TRBD2 matching 10 bases. Germline CDR1 and CDR2: LGHNA and YNFKEQ. The CDR3 runs to 16 residues. The ends lost 4 bases at V and 0 bases at J; junction bases unmatched: 4. In DNA, the CDR3 is TGTGCCAGCAGCCTTACTAGCGGGGCTAGCACAGATACGCAGTATTTT. Encoded protein: CASSLTSGASTDTQYF.